This T cell receptor beta chain came from a study of T cell responses to AZD1222 COVID-19 vaccine. There are a few counts of this clone. The antigen remains undetermined. The same CDR3 is also encoded by other DNA sequences in this sample. V lost 6 bases and J 2 bases, leaving 10 bases between the germline ends. CDR3 length equals 13 residues. Second-dose groups at about 4 or about 12 weeks were pooled. Study observations and caveats: CD4 TCRs linked to vaccination spanned spike, dominating at 160-218 and 743-854. Baseline serology detected seropositivity in only 5 or 6 AZD1222 recipients.

Measured with immunoSEQ multiplex PCR; TCRdb has only the in-frame clones, and not every one. The sample lists 79,000 or so clones; approximately 90% were seen once. The chain combines TRBV12-3 or TRBV12-4 with TRBJ1-2; TRBD1 is a possible D gene (5 bases). The source is an adult who received the AZD1222 COVID-19 vaccine. Source: peripheral blood, taken 28 days after the second AZD1222 dose. CDR3 coding DNA: TGTGCCAGCAGCCGGGGGAGAAACTATGGCTACACCTTC. This sequence encodes CASSRGRNYGYTF.